Included here is one T cell receptor (beta chain) sequence, with context. Antigen unknown. TCRdb reprocessed the 5' RACE reads with MiXCR, giving one entry per CDR3 protein. Of tens of thousands of distinct CDR3 sequences detected, approximately 10% appear once; the ten largest clones hold approximately 28%. The data belong to a study of T-cell memory formation after mild COVID-19. Notes on the study in general: Later expanders leaned CD4+, whereas clones that contracted between day 15 and 85 were balanced CD4/CD8.

With 7 bases removed from V and 3 bases from J, the gap between germline ends came to 14 bases. Germline-derived CDR1 and CDR2 are ENHRY and SYGVKD. This CDR3 spans 14 amino acids. The sequenced sample was PBMCs or a T cell subset sorted from them (not recorded which). This receptor was obtained from a man aged 18-30 years who had mild COVID-19 (a few samples of this study predate the infection). Cell type and time point are not known. This chain links TRBV10-3 with TRBJ2-3; D is tentatively TRBD1 or TRBD2 (6 bases each). DNA for the CDR3: TGTGCCATCAATGGGGGGCTTAGAACAGATACGCAGTATTTT. This translates into CAINGGLRTDTQYF.